The T cell receptor (beta chain) under discussion was sequenced for a study of T cell responses to AZD1222 COVID-19 vaccine. The protocol was immunoSEQ multiplex PCR, while the TCRdb copy is restricted to in-frame clones and leaves out a portion. The sample carries about 140,000 clones, more than 85% recorded once. The study, taken as a whole, reports: Baseline serostatus was positive in only six AZD1222 recipients. Along spike, vaccine-associated CD4 TCRs were found throughout, with dominance at 160-218 and 743-854.

In germline, CDR1 is SGHDT, CDR2 YYEEEE. CDR3 length equals 12 residues. V was shortened by 7 bases and J by 10 bases, with 15 bases between the two germline ends. Turning to this clone: Antigen unknown.

The sequence was collected from an adult who had recovered from COVID-19. Sequences were derived from peripheral blood, sampled after recovery from COVID-19. This chain joins TRBV5-6 and TRBJ1-5, with D perhaps matching TRBD1 (6 bases). The CDR3 coding sequence is TGTGCCAGCCAGGGGCATTCTCTCCCCCAGCATTTT. Its protein is CASQGHSLPQHF.